Here is one T cell receptor (beta chain) with its context. Its antigen is not known. Approximately 40,000 genome equivalents of blood DNA were amplified for TRB. TRB rearrangements were amplified by touch-down multiplex PCR with mixed TRB-A/B primers. With the multiplex PCR reads reprocessed, TCRdb shows one record per CDR3 protein and no DNA. This sample contains thousands of distinct CDR3 sequences. The CDR3 has 16 amino acids. Germline CDR1 and CDR2: SGHRS and YFSETQ. The data stem from a study of T cell clusters in autoimmune cytopenias. Study results and limitations: TRB repertoire shifts in secondary cytopenia and chronic lymphocytic leukemia mostly reflected lymphoma, not autoimmunity. Functional roles of the in silico T cell clusters still await experimental validation.

The same sample was also studied in work on T cell repertoires in aging, cancer and after chemotherapy. That work contributes: Median generation probability rose over the chemotherapy interval in each cancer cohort, suggesting rebound thymic output.

V usage is TRBV5-1 and J usage is TRBJ2-7; there is no DNA to check the TCRdb D call of TRBD1. The specimen sequenced was peripheral blood. This clonotype was obtained from a human donor in good health. CDR3 sequence reads: CASSLEGGQRLYEQYF.